These 25 T cell receptor beta chains came from one sample sequenced in a study of shared clonotypes between healthy human individuals. Naive CD8 cells, CD45RO-negative and positively selected for CCR7, excluded terminally differentiated effector memory CD45RA+ cells. TCRdb's copy holds only in-frame clones and misses some; the assay was immunoSEQ multiplex PCR. The table shows 560,000 or so clones, with roughly 96% occurring only once. Material: naive CD8+ T cells sorted from blood. The receptors stem from a woman in her twenties or thirties in good health.

This rearrangement joins TRBV27 to TRBJ2-1; 11 positions match TRBD2. The germline V gene has CDR1 MNHEY and CDR2 SMNVEV (reference sequence). This CDR3 has 18 residues. The junction had 15 bases not matched to a gene; V was cut back by 2 bases and J by 9 bases. CDR3 sequence (DNA): TGTGCCAGCAGTTTACAGCTAGCGGGGGGAGGGTCTATAGGTGAGCAGTTCTTC. It translates to CASSLQLAGGGSIGEQFF.

V and J are TRBV5-6 and TRBJ2-7; D ambiguous. CDR1 is SGHDT, CDR2 YYEEEE, per germline. V dropped 4 bases and J dropped 2 bases, with 16 bases sitting between them. CDR3 size: 15 residues. CDR3 amino acids: CASSPKGGMTYEQYF. The CDR3 DNA follows: TGTGCCAGCAGCCCAAAGGGTGGCATGACCTACGAGCAGTACTTC.

This clone was picked up a small number of times. CDR3 DNA sequence: TGTGCCAGCAGCTTAGTACAGGGTGATGAAGCTTTCTTT. This gives the protein CASSLVQGDEAFF. The chain carries TRBV13 and TRBJ1-1; tentatively, D is TRBD1 (6 bases). With 1 base removed from V and 7 bases from J, the gap between germline ends came to 10 bases. The germline CDR1 and CDR2 sequences are PRHDT and FYEKMQ (reference sequence). The length of the CDR3 is 13 residues.

CDR3 residues: CASSPEQGSTEAFF. CDR3 nucleotides: TGTGCCAGCAGTCCAGAACAGGGGAGCACTGAAGCTTTCTTT. The chain combines TRBV27 with TRBJ1-1; 7 bases align to TRBD1. Germline V gene sequence: CDR1 MNHEY, CDR2 SMNVEV (reference sequence). The trim removed 5 bases at V and 4 bases at J, leaving 7 bases unmatched. This CDR3 spans 14 amino acids.

As DNA, the CDR3 is TGTGCCAGCACCCCCGGGTGGGGATTAGGGGCTTTCTTT. Translation gives CASTPGWGLGAFF. The chain is built from TRBV5-6 and TRBJ1-1; D uncertain. From germline, CDR1 is SGHDT and CDR2 YYEEEE. Trimming took 6 bases from V and 11 from J, leaving 20 bases between them. There are 13 residues in the CDR3. Combining the CDR3 with reference TRBV5-6 and TRBJ1-1 gives the whole variable domain DAGVTQSPTHLIKTRGQQVTLRCSPKSGHDTVSWYQQALGQGPQFIFQYYEEEERQRGNFPDRFSGHQFPNYSSELNVNALLLGDSALYLCASTPGWGLGAFFGQGTRLTVV.

This clone was counted once. This sample also contains other DNA sequences that code for the same CDR3. The chain couples TRBV7-6 to TRBJ2-3, with 10 nucleotides matching TRBD2. CDR1 SGHVS and CDR2 FNYEAQ come from the germline V gene. The J segment lost 3 bases and the V segment lost 1 base, leaving 1 base of the junction unmatched. This CDR3 spans 15 amino acids. The chain's CDR3 is CASSLGTSGTDTQYF. The CDR3 nucleotides are TGTGCCAGCAGCTTAGGGACTAGCGGAACAGATACGCAGTATTTT.

The V gene is TRBV5-6, the J gene TRBJ2-5; D not certain. The germline V gene has CDR1 SGHDT and CDR2 YYEEEE. Trimming took 4 bases from V and 5 from J, leaving 12 bases between them. The CDR3 loop spans 13 amino acids. CDR3 sequence (DNA): TGTGCCAGCAGCACTGACTTCGTGGAGACCCAGTACTTC. Translating it yields CASSTDFVETQYF.

As concerns this clone: Other DNA sequences in the sample encode the same CDR3. This chain joins TRBV11-2 and TRBJ2-7; 9 bases map to TRBD1. The CDR3 runs 14 residues. From germline, CDR1 is SGHAT and CDR2 FQNNGV. V was pared by 5 bases and J by 3 bases, with 5 bases of the junction left unmatched. The CDR3 loop is CASSPGTGNYEQYF. The CDR3 DNA reads TGTGCCAGCAGCCCCGGGACAGGGAACTACGAGCAGTACTTC.

The chain is built from TRBV9 and TRBJ2-7, with 11 bases identical to TRBD2. Trimming cost V 1 base and J 4 bases; bases outside gene matches: 1. This CDR3 spans 14 amino acids. Germline loops: CDR1 SGDLS, CDR2 YYNGEE. The CDR3 region is CASSVTSGSYEQYF. The CDR3 DNA reads TGTGCCAGCAGCGTAACTAGCGGGAGTTACGAGCAGTACTTC.

The sample holds a few counts of this clone. Here the CDR3 DNA reads TGTGCCAGCAGCCCGACAGGGAATAACTATGGCTACACCTTC. This sequence encodes CASSPTGNNYGYTF. The chain recombines TRBV7-9 with TRBJ1-2; the match to TRBD1 covers 7 bases. Per germline, CDR1 SEHNR and CDR2 FQNEAQ (reference sequence). The CDR3 extends over 14 amino acids. V gave up 5 bases and J gave up 1 base; unmatched junction bases: 4.

The gene calls are TRBV2 and TRBJ2-7, with TRBD2 matching over 11 bases. J was trimmed by 2 bases and V by 7 bases; bases with no gene match: 10. The CDR3 runs 16 residues. The germline gives CDR1 SNHLY, CDR2 FYNNEI. The CDR3 bases are TGTGCCAGCACCATCCCGGGACTAGCGGATCCCTACGAGCAGTACTTC. It codes for CASTIPGLADPYEQYF.

This clone was found once. DNA for the CDR3: TGTGCCAGCAGAGGGACTCCGGGTATGGGGTATTTT. Translation: CASRGTPGMGYF. The V and J genes are TRBV28 and TRBJ2-3; D might be TRBD2 (6 bases). Germline loops: CDR1 MDHEN, CDR2 SYDVKM. V was pared by 6 bases and J by 14 bases, with 18 bases between. The CDR3 is made up of 12 amino acids.

Only one count was recorded for this clone. Other DNA sequences in the sample encode the same CDR3. The gene calls are TRBV6-1 and TRBJ2-2, with 7 bases identical to TRBD2. The CDR3 is 13 residues long. V lost 10 bases to trimming and J lost 5 bases; unmatched junction nucleotides: 7. Germline assignment: CDR1 MNHNS and CDR2 SASEGT. CDR3 nucleotide sequence: TGTGCCACCTCATTGGGGGGGACCGGGGAGCTGTTTTTT. Translation gives CATSLGGTGELFF.

The rearrangement links TRBV7-8 to TRBJ2-7, with D uncertain. The CDR3 is made up of 12 amino acids. Germline lookup yields CDR1 SGHVS and CDR2 FQNEAQ. Trimming pared 1 base from V and 3 bases from J, leaving 4 bases between. The CDR3 here is CASSLEYYEQYF. The CDR3 nucleotides are TGTGCCAGCAGCTTAGAGTACTACGAGCAGTACTTC.

The chain is built from TRBV4-1 and TRBJ2-2, with TRBD1 identical over 10 bases. V was clipped by 4 bases and J by 1 base; unmatched bases: 9. The CDR3 consists of 18 residues. The germline V gene encodes CDR1 MGHRA and CDR2 YSYEKL. The CDR3, as DNA: TGCGCCAGCAGCCTTCGGATCCGGGACAGGGGGAACACCGGGGAGCTGTTTTTT. This translates into CASSLRIRDRGNTGELFF.

The chain has TRBV19 and TRBJ1-1; D is undetermined. The V end lost 6 bases, the J end lost 2 bases, and 13 bases lay between the germline ends. Germline V gene data show CDR1 as LNHDA and CDR2 as SQIVND (reference sequence). This CDR3 spans 14 amino acids. CDR3 sequence: CASRFGEGNTEAFF. The CDR3 DNA reads TGTGCCAGTAGATTCGGGGAAGGTAACACTGAAGCTTTCTTT.

This clone has just a few counts. The CDR3 DNA sequence: TGTGCCAGCAGTCTTCGTAACATGAACACTGAAGCTTTCTTT. As protein: CASSLRNMNTEAFF. The V call is TRBV27, the J call TRBJ1-1; D unresolved. V lost 5 bases to trimming and J lost 0 bases, with 10 bases between them. Germline V gene sequence: CDR1 MNHEY, CDR2 SMNVEV (reference sequence). The CDR3 runs to 14 residues.

Of note for this clone: Other DNA sequences within the sample encode an identical CDR3. The chain employs TRBV27 and TRBJ2-1, with D uncertain. This CDR3 is built from 13 residues. Germline V gives CDR1 MNHEY, CDR2 SMNVEV (reference sequence). The V end lost 3 bases, the J end lost 3 bases, and 6 bases lay between the germline ends. The CDR3 DNA sequence: TGTGCCAGCAGTTTGGGCGACTACAATGAGCAGTTCTTC. This gives the protein CASSLGDYNEQFF.

The chain joins TRBV2 to TRBJ1-1; a weak D match, TRBD1 (6 bases). This CDR3 region has 14 residues. V was trimmed by 4 bases and J by 11 bases, leaving 20 bases between them. Looked up from germline, CDR1 is SNHLY and CDR2 is FYNNEI. The CDR3 loop reads CASSAYVLGGEAFF. The CDR3 DNA follows: TGTGCCAGCAGTGCATACGTTTTGGGGGGCGAGGCTTTCTTT.

The V gene is TRBV1, the J gene TRBJ1-2; the table's D gene call, TRBD1, was not cross checked with the DNA. TRBV1 is labeled a pseudogene. The CDR3 consists of 16 residues. The CDR3 here is CTSSRKPGQHNYGYTF. For the CDR3, the DNA is TGCACCAGCAGCCGTAAACCGGGACAACATAACTATGGCTACACCTTC.

The chain carries TRBV7-9 and TRBJ2-2, with TRBD2 matching over 9 bases. The CDR3 has 18 residues. The ends lost 5 bases at V and 6 bases at J; junction bases unmatched: 16. Germline CDR1 SEHNR, CDR2 FQNEAQ (reference sequence). The CDR3 loop is CASSTPGLAPPGSGELFF. DNA for the CDR3: TGTGCCAGCAGCACGCCGGGACTAGCACCTCCGGGATCCGGGGAGCTGTTTTTT.

The V call is TRBV9, the J call TRBJ1-1; tentatively, D is TRBD1 (5 bases). Germline V lookup: CDR1 SGDLS, CDR2 YYNGEE. Trimming took off 3 bases at V and 0 bases at J, with 21 bases between the two ends. This CDR3 has 18 residues. DNA for the CDR3: TGTGCCAGCAGCGGCGGGGAGGGGTCCGCCAACTTGAACACTGAAGCTTTCTTT. Translation: CASSGGEGSANLNTEAFF.

The genes are TRBV11-1 and TRBJ2-6; perhaps TRBD1 as D (6 bases). Trimming removed 5 bases at V and 2 bases at J, with 10 bases between. CDR3 length: 15 amino acids. Germline values: CDR1 SGHAT, CDR2 FQDESV (reference sequence). The CDR3: CASSPGEAGANVLTF. The CDR3 DNA reads TGTGCCAGCAGCCCAGGGGAAGCTGGGGCCAACGTCCTGACTTTC.

This chain joins TRBV9 and TRBJ2-4, with a weak D call TRBD2 (5 bases). The germline CDR1 and CDR2 sequences are SGDLS and YYNGEE. There are 15 residues in the CDR3. V gave up 0 bases and J gave up 9 bases, with 16 bases separating them. CDR3 sequence reads: CASSVEASRGPIQYF. CDR3 DNA sequence: TGTGCCAGCAGCGTAGAAGCCAGCCGCGGGCCCATTCAGTACTTC.

The V call is TRBV7-9, the J call TRBJ2-1; 10 nucleotides agree with TRBD2. V was clipped by 2 bases and J by 9 bases; unmatched bases: 7. The CDR3 covers 15 residues. Germline-derived CDR1 and CDR2 are SEHNR and FQNEAQ (reference sequence). DNA for the CDR3: TGTGCCAGCAGCTTAACCCTAGCGGGAGCTCCTGAGCAGTTCTTC. It specifies CASSLTLAGAPEQFF.